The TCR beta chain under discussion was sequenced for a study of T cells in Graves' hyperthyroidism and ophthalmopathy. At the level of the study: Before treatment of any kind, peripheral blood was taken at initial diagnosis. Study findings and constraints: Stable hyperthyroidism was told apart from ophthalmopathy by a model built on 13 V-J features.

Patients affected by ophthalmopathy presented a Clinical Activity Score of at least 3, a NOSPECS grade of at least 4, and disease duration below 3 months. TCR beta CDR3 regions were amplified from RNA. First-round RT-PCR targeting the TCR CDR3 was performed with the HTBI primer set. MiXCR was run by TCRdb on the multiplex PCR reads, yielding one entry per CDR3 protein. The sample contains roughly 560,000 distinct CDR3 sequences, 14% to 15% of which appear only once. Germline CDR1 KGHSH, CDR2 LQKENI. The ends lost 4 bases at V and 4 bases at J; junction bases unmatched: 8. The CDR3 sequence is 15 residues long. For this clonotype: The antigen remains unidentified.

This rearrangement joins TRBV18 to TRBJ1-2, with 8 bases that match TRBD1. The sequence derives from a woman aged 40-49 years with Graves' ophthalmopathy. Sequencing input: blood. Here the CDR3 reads CASSRSDRASYGYTF. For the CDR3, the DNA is TGTGCCAGCTCACGATCGGACAGGGCCTCCTATGGCTACACCTTC. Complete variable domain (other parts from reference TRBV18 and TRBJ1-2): NAGVMQNPRHLVRRRGQEARLRCSPMKGHSHVYWYRQLPEEGLKFMVYLQKENIIDESGMPKERFSAEFPKEGPSILRIQQVVRGDSAAYFCASSRSDRASYGYTFGSGTRLTVV.